The 30 T cell receptor beta chains below were found in one sample sequenced in a study of cytomegalovirus exposure and HLA in healthy donors (dated by TCRdb to 2017 to 2019). Receptor libraries were prepared by the immunoSEQ multiplex PCR assay. TCRdb limited this immuneACCESS table to in-frame rearrangements with V and J called. A share of clones is missing; checked studies link under half to unresolved V genes, and the rest is unexplained. A total of 95,000 to 150,000 clones appear in this sample, about 94% of them only once. Over 1% of the sample lies in the top ten. Sequencing used PBMCs. The receptors come from a woman in her late teens or twenties in good health and CMV-seronegative.

The rearrangement joins TRBV7-9 to TRBJ2-1; D remains unclear. CDR1 is SEHNR, CDR2 FQNEAQ, per germline (reference sequence). This CDR3 has 19 amino acids. V was cut by 4 bases and J by 0 bases, with 22 bases left in between. CDR3 in DNA: TGTGCCAGCAGCTGGCTTTGGGCGAGACAAAACCCCTCCTACAATGAGCAGTTCTTC. Translation: CASSWLWARQNPSYNEQFF.

The chain combines TRBV9 with TRBJ2-7; D might be TRBD2 (6 bases). CDR1 SGDLS and CDR2 YYNGEE come from the germline V gene. V was cut by 4 bases and J by 4 bases, with 12 bases left in between. The CDR3 has 13 amino acids. DNA for the CDR3: TGTGCCAGCAGCACCCCCGGAGGGTACGAGCAGTACTTC. It encodes CASSTPGGYEQYF.

The rearrangement links TRBV19 to TRBJ2-3, with 7 bases lining up with TRBD2. The germline CDR1 and CDR2 sequences are LNHDA and SQIVND (reference sequence). V lost 1 base to trimming and J lost 9 bases; unmatched junction nucleotides: 4. The CDR3 is made up of 13 amino acids. In nucleotides, the CDR3 is TGTGCCAGTAGTATAGGGGGGGGAGCCACGCAGTATTTT. Its translation: CASSIGGGATQYF. Variable domain in full (rest from reference TRBV19 and TRBJ2-3): DGGITQSPKYLFRKEGQNVTLSCEQNLNHDAMYWYRQDPGQGLRLIYYSQIVNDFQKGDIAEGYSVSREKKESFPLTVTSAQKNPTAFYLCASSIGGGATQYFGPGTRLTVL.

This clone has only one observation. V usage is TRBV4-1 and J usage is TRBJ1-4, with a weak D call TRBD1 (5 bases). Germline lookup yields CDR1 MGHRA and CDR2 YSYEKL. Trimming stripped 3 bases from V and 7 bases from J, with 18 bases between. This CDR3 comprises 16 residues. The CDR3 DNA is TGCGCCAGCAGCCAGGGCCGGGGGGGATACGGTGAAAAACTGTTTTTT. This codes for CASSQGRGGYGEKLFF.

V is TRBV14 and J is TRBJ2-7; 14 positions agree with TRBD2. Germline V gene data show CDR1 as SGHDN and CDR2 as FVKESK. This CDR3 contains 17 residues. V dropped 6 bases and J dropped 2; count of bases not matched to a gene: 9. The CDR3, as DNA: TGTGCCAGCAGTCGACTAGCGGGGGGGCCTGCAACCTACGAGCAGTACTTC. This sequence encodes CASSRLAGGPATYEQYF.

V gene TRBV11-3 combines with J gene TRBJ2-1, with 9 positions matching TRBD1. CDR3 length: 15 residues. With 2 bases clipped from V and 8 bases from J, the junction kept 7 bases outside the gene matches. Per germline, CDR1 SGHNT and CDR2 YENEEA. The DNA for the CDR3 is TGTGCCAGCAGCTTAATGGGACAGGGTAATTATGAGCAGTTCTTC. Its translation: CASSLMGQGNYEQFF.

The chain uses TRBV21-1 and TRBJ2-6; the table's D call of TRBD1 was not tested on the DNA. TRBV21-1 is a pseudogene. CDR3 length: 16 amino acids. The chain's CDR3 is CASSRDRGSGANVLTF. Written as DNA, the CDR3 is TGTGCCAGCAGCAGAGACAGGGGATCTGGGGCCAACGTCCTGACTTTC.

CDR3 loop: CSVVQGLVEQYF. In nucleotides, the CDR3 is TGCAGCGTTGTCCAGGGGCTTGTAGAGCAGTACTTC. V is TRBV29-1 and J is TRBJ2-7, with D possibly being TRBD1 (6 bases). Looked up from germline, CDR1 is SQVTM and CDR2 is ANQGSEA. Trimming pared 4 bases from V and 7 bases from J, leaving 14 bases between. This CDR3 has 12 amino acids.

The chain links TRBV10-3 to TRBJ1-2; tentative D call: TRBD1 (6 bases). Looked up from germline, CDR1 is ENHRY and CDR2 is SYGVKD. The CDR3 loop spans 14 amino acids. Trimming removed 4 bases at V and 2 bases at J, with 11 bases between. The CDR3 nucleotides are TGTGCCATCAGTGGGACACAGGGCAACTATGGCTACACCTTC. Its translation: CAISGTQGNYGYTF.

The chain is built from TRBV27 and TRBJ2-5; TRBD2 aligns across 10 bases. Trimming cost V 2 bases and J 4 bases; bases outside gene matches: 7. Germline values: CDR1 MNHEY, CDR2 SMNVEV (reference sequence). The CDR3 contains 16 residues. The CDR3 loop is CASSLKASGGRETQYF. CDR3 bases: TGTGCCAGCAGTTTAAAGGCTAGCGGGGGTAGAGAGACCCAGTACTTC.

This chain joins TRBV28 and TRBJ1-1; no firm D call. Germline V CDR1 and CDR2: MDHEN, SYDVKM. V was pared by 7 bases and J by 1 base, with 10 bases between. CDR3 size: 13 residues. The CDR3 sequence is CASNQLRNTEAFF. The CDR3 region has the DNA TGTGCCAGCAATCAATTGCGGAACACTGAAGCTTTCTTT.

This rearrangement joins TRBV5-1 to TRBJ1-2, with 9 bases matching TRBD1. This CDR3 is built from 13 residues. Germline lookup yields CDR1 SGHRS and CDR2 YFSETQ. V shed 7 bases and J 6 bases; nucleotides not matched to a gene: 7. CDR3 residues: CASFGTGRNGYTF. The DNA for the CDR3 is TGCGCCAGCTTCGGGACAGGGAGGAATGGCTACACCTTC.

This clone came up once. The V call is TRBV28, the J call TRBJ1-4, with D perhaps TRBD1 (6 bases). Germline CDR1 is MDHEN and CDR2 is SYDVKM. V gave up 6 bases and J gave up 4 bases, with 9 bases separating them. The CDR3 has 13 amino acids. The CDR3 nucleotides read TGTGCCAGCAGGACAGGAGGTAATGAAAAACTGTTTTTT. Translation: CASRTGGNEKLFF.

The chain combines TRBV6-1 with TRBJ2-7, with D possibly matching TRBD2 (5 bases). The germline V gene encodes CDR1 MNHNS and CDR2 SASEGT. This CDR3 contains 13 residues. With 4 bases removed from V and 4 bases from J, the gap between germline ends came to 11 bases. The CDR3 nucleotides are TGTGCCAGCAGTGCTCAATCGGGGTACGAGCAGTACTTC. Its protein product is CASSAQSGYEQYF.

CDR3 amino acids: CASSLDLGRGLSYQPQHF. CDR3 nucleotide sequence: TGTGCCAGCAGTTTGGACCTGGGTAGGGGGCTATCGTATCAGCCCCAGCATTTT. J is TRBJ1-5 and V is TRBV28, with 7 bases matching TRBD1. V was pared by 3 bases and J by 5 bases, with 16 bases of the junction left unmatched. CDR1 and CDR2 from the germline V gene are MDHEN and SYDVKM. The CDR3 runs to 18 residues.

V usage is TRBV5-1 and J usage is TRBJ2-1; TRBD2 matches 7 bases. Trimming cost V 2 bases and J 7 bases; bases outside gene matches: 12. This CDR3 spans 16 amino acids. Germline CDR1 is SGHRS and CDR2 is YFSETQ. CDR3: CASSFLREASRNEQFF. The CDR3 coding sequence is TGCGCCAGCAGCTTCCTTCGGGAGGCTTCACGGAATGAGCAGTTCTTC.

This clone was detected only once. This sequence joins TRBV6-6 and TRBJ1-6; D gene ambiguous. Germline CDR1 is MNHNY and CDR2 is SVGAGI (reference sequence). V was trimmed by 0 bases and J by 8 bases, leaving 8 bases between them. The CDR3 sequence is 14 residues long. CDR3 region: CASSYSIRDSPLHF. CDR3 DNA sequence: TGTGCCAGCAGTTACTCGATTCGCGATTCACCCCTCCACTTT.

This chain links TRBV5-1 with TRBJ1-4; 11 bases agree with TRBD1. Germline trimming cut 4 bases from V and 3 bases from J; bases unmatched to any gene: 2. Looked up from germline, CDR1 is SGHRS and CDR2 is YFSETQ. The CDR3 length is 15 residues. The CDR3, as DNA: TGCGCCAGCAGCGGACAGGGGGCTGCTAATGAAAAACTGTTTTTT. Translated: CASSGQGAANEKLFF.

The gene calls are TRBV6-1 and TRBJ1-5; D is possibly TRBD1 (6 bases). V lost 2 bases and J 5 bases, leaving 10 bases between the germline ends. The CDR3 spans 14 residues. CDR1 is MNHNS and CDR2 is SASEGT in the germline V gene. Here the CDR3 reads CASSENRQDQPQHF. The DNA of the CDR3 is TGTGCCAGCAGTGAAAACCGACAGGATCAGCCCCAGCATTTT.

Only a few counts were recorded for this clone. The chain has TRBV7-8 and TRBJ1-2, with D perhaps matching TRBD1 (5 bases). Germline CDR1 and CDR2: SGHVS and FQNEAQ. This CDR3 comprises 13 residues. V was clipped by 2 bases and J by 2 bases, with 6 bases between them. Written as DNA, the CDR3 is TGTGCCAGCAGCTTACCAGGGAACTATGGCTACACCTTC. It is translated as CASSLPGNYGYTF.

J is TRBJ2-1 and V is TRBV5-1; 9 bases are a match to TRBD2. The CDR3 length is 16 residues. V gave up 5 bases and J gave up 4 bases; unmatched junction bases: 10. The germline gives CDR1 SGHRS, CDR2 YFSETQ. The CDR3 nucleotides are TGCGCCAGCAGGTTAGTAGCGGGGGACGAATACAATGAGCAGTTCTTC. The encoded protein is CASRLVAGDEYNEQFF.

There are a few counts of this clone. This sequence joins TRBV2 and TRBJ2-7; tentative D call: TRBD2 (6 bases). Trimming removed 4 bases at V and 7 bases at J, with 20 bases between. In germline, CDR1 is SNHLY, CDR2 FYNNEI. The CDR3 contains 15 residues. CDR3 loop: CASSVLGGKVEEQYF. The CDR3 nucleotides are TGTGCCAGCAGTGTATTGGGCGGGAAGGTGGAAGAGCAGTACTTC. Full variable domain (rest looked up from reference TRBV2 and TRBJ2-7): EPEVTQTPSHQVTQMGQEVILRCVPISNHLYFYWYRQILGQKVEFLVSFYNNEISEKSEIFDDQFSVERPDGSNFTLKIRSTKLEDSAMYFCASSVLGGKVEEQYFGPGTRLTVT.

The rearrangement uses TRBV2 and TRBJ2-3, with TRBD2 identical over 8 bases. Germline lookup yields CDR1 SNHLY and CDR2 FYNNEI. With 3 bases clipped from V and 2 bases from J, the junction kept 7 bases outside the gene matches. The CDR3 sequence is 16 residues long. For the CDR3, the DNA is TGTGCCAGCAGTGAGCAGAAGCGGGGGTCCACAGATACGCAGTATTTT. The encoded protein is CASSEQKRGSTDTQYF.

This chain links TRBV30 with TRBJ1-5, with D unresolved. Trimming took 3 bases from V and 4 from J, leaving 7 bases between them. This CDR3 is built from 12 residues. Germline-derived CDR1 and CDR2 are GTSNPN and SVGIG (reference sequence). The CDR3 DNA is TGTGCCTGGAGCCCTAGGAATCAGCCCCAGCATTTT. Protein sequence: CAWSPRNQPQHF.

The rearrangement uses TRBV18 and TRBJ1-4, with a tentative D call TRBD1 (5 bases). Germline assignment: CDR1 KGHSH and CDR2 LQKENI. The CDR3 length is 14 residues. Trimming took 3 bases from V and 5 from J, leaving 10 bases between them. CDR3 DNA sequence: TGTGCCAGCTCACCTGACAGCCCGAATGAAAAACTGTTTTTT. It is translated as CASSPDSPNEKLFF.

This clone appeared once. V usage is TRBV2 and J usage is TRBJ1-4; no clear D gene. From germline, CDR1 is SNHLY and CDR2 FYNNEI. Trimming removed 4 bases from V and 3 bases from J, with 9 bases in between. The CDR3 extends over 14 amino acids. The CDR3 DNA reads TGTGCCAGCAGTGGTCTGAGAGCTAATGAAAAACTGTTTTTT. It encodes CASSGLRANEKLFF.

The rearrangement links TRBV30 to TRBJ1-1, with a weak D call TRBD1 (5 bases). Trimming took 0 bases from V and 1 from J, leaving 9 bases between them. Germline V gives CDR1 GTSNPN, CDR2 SVGIG (reference sequence). There are 14 residues in the CDR3. The CDR3 coding sequence is TGTGCCTGGAGTGTACGGCAGGGGAACACTGAAGCTTTCTTT. Protein product: CAWSVRQGNTEAFF. Variable domain in full (rest from reference TRBV30 and TRBJ1-1): SQTIHQWPATLVQPVGSPLSLECTVEGTSNPNLYWYRQAAGRGLQLLFYSVGIGQISSEVPQNLSASRPQDRQFILSSKKLLLSDSGFYLCAWSVRQGNTEAFFGQGTRLTVV.

The chain links TRBV27 to TRBJ2-3; TRBD2 agrees at 12 bases. CDR1 is MNHEY, CDR2 SMNVEV, per germline (reference sequence). With 3 bases clipped from V and 2 bases from J, the junction kept 3 bases outside the gene matches. The CDR3 is 16 residues long. The CDR3 DNA is TGTGCCAGCAGTTTCCTAGCGGGAGGGGACACAGATACGCAGTATTTT. Protein sequence: CASSFLAGGDTDTQYF.

This sequence joins TRBV7-3 and TRBJ2-1, with TRBD1 matching 7 bases. Germline V gives CDR1 SGHTA, CDR2 FQGTGA. The CDR3 is made up of 15 amino acids. V lost 4 bases to trimming and J lost 2 bases; unmatched junction nucleotides: 5. The CDR3 sequence is CASSSTGIPYNEQFF. The CDR3 DNA is TGTGCCAGCAGCTCGACAGGGATCCCCTACAATGAGCAGTTCTTC.

This chain links TRBV28 with TRBJ1-2, with TRBD1 matching 7 bases. Germline-derived CDR1 and CDR2 are MDHEN and SYDVKM. This CDR3 has 14 amino acids. V shed 6 bases and J 6 bases; nucleotides not matched to a gene: 10. The CDR3 protein is CASRQLQGWNGYTF. As DNA, the CDR3 is TGTGCCAGCAGACAATTACAGGGGTGGAATGGCTACACCTTC.